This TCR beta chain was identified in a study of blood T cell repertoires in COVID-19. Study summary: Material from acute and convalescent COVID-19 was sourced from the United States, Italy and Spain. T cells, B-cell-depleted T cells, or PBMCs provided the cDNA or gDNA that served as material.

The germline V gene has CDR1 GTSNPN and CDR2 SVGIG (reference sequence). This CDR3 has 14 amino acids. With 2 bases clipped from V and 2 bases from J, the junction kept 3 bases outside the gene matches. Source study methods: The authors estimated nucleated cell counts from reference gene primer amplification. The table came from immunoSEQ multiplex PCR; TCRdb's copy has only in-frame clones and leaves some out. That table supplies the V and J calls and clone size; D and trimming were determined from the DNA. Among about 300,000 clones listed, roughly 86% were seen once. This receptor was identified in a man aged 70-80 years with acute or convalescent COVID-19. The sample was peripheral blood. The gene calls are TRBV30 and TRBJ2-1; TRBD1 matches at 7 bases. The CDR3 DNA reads TGTGCCTGGAGTAGAGGGGGCGCCTACAATGAGCAGTTCTTC. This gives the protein CAWSRGGAYNEQFF.